This T cell receptor beta chain was captured by sequencing in a study of OX40 agonist ivuxolimab in advanced cancers. About the research overall: In this cohort, patients received ivuxolimab, an agonistic anti-OX40 (CD134) antibody. The diagnoses of dose-escalation patients were hepatocellular carcinoma, melanoma, renal cell or head and neck cancer.

The data were produced by immunoSEQ multiplex PCR, yet TCRdb's version contains in-frame clones alone and is incomplete. The sample has roughly 80,000 clones, around four fifths seen once. This clone showed up just a few times. Germline V CDR1 and CDR2: MDHEN, SYDVKM. The germline V and J ends were trimmed by 6 bases and 2 bases, with 17 bases remaining between them. The CDR3 is 15 residues long. Sample: CD4+ or CD8+ T cells sorted from blood, taken in a trial of the OX40 agonist ivuxolimab. The source of this sequence is an adult with an advanced solid tumor such as melanoma, head and neck, liver or kidney cancer. The chain recombines TRBV28 with TRBJ2-7, with D possibly matching TRBD1 (6 bases). The CDR3 DNA reads TGTGCCAGCAGCCGCCTTGACAGGACCACCTACGAGCAGTACTTC. Residues: CASSRLDRTTYEQYF.